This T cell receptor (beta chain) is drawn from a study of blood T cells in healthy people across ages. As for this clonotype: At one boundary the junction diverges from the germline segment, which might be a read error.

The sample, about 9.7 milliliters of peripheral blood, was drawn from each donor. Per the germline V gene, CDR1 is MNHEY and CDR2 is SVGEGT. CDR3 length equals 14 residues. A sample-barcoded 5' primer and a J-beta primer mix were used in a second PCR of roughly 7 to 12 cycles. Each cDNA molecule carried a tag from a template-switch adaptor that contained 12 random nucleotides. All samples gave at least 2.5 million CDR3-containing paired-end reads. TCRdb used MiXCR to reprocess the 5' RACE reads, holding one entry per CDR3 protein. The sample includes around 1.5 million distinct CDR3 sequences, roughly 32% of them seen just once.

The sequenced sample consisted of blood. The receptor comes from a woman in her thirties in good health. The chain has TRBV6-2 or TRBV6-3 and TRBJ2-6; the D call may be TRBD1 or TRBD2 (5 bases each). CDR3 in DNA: TGTGCCAGCAGGGGACCCTCTGGGGCCAACGCCCTGACTTTC. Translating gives CASRGPSGANALTF.